These T cell receptor beta chains were read from a single sample in a study of cytotoxic CD8 clonotypes in ibrutinib-treated CLL. Using immunoSEQ multiplex PCR, the repertoire was profiled, and TCRdb retains in-frame clones only, with some absent. The data show some 350,000 clones, 67% seen once. Source: PBMCs, taken after 36 months of ibrutinib treatment. The receptors were gathered from a human donor with chronic lymphocytic leukemia. The CDR3 runs from the conserved cysteine through the conserved F or W. A D gene is named only where the DNA matches it firmly. The size field is filled for only some rows; it gives once, few, many or a size class.

j_gene: TRBJ2-1; v_gene: TRBV6-7; d_gene: TRBD2; abundance: -; CDR3nt: TGTGCCAGCAGTCACCATCTAGCGGGTCCCTACAATGAGCAGTTCTTC; CDR3aa: CASSHHLAGPYNEQFF
j_gene: TRBJ2-7; v_gene: TRBV13; d_gene: TRBD2; abundance: -; CDR3nt: TGTGCCAGCAGCTTAGCGGGGGGGACCTCCTACGAGCAGTACTTC; CDR3aa: CASSLAGGTSYEQYF
j_gene: TRBJ2-7; v_gene: TRBV6-1; d_gene: -; abundance: -; CDR3nt: TGTGCCACATACCCCCCGGGCGGAGAGCAGTACTTC; CDR3aa: CATYPPGGEQYF
j_gene: TRBJ2-1; v_gene: TRBV14; d_gene: -; abundance: -; CDR3nt: TGTGCCAGCAGCCACACGGGGATCCTCAATGAGCAGTTCTTC; CDR3aa: CASSHTGILNEQFF
j_gene: TRBJ1-2; v_gene: TRBV9; d_gene: TRBD1; abundance: -; CDR3nt: TGTGCCAGCACGGCGGGACAGGGAGCCTATGGCTACACCTTC; CDR3aa: CASTAGQGAYGYTF
j_gene: TRBJ1-1; v_gene: TRBV23-1; d_gene: TRBD1; abundance: -; CDR3nt: TGCGCCAGCAGTCAAAAGACAGGGTTAGGAAGTTGGACGAACACTGAAGCTTTCTTT; CDR3aa: CASSQKTGLGSWTNTEAFF
j_gene: TRBJ1-1; v_gene: TRBV15; d_gene: TRBD1; abundance: -; CDR3nt: TGTGCCACCAGCAGAGTGGACAGGGGGATCACTGAAGCTTTCTTT; CDR3aa: CATSRVDRGITEAFF
j_gene: TRBJ2-7; v_gene: TRBV5-4; d_gene: -; abundance: -; CDR3nt: TGTGCCAGCAGCGCGAAAGAACTAGGTTACGAGCAGTACTTC; CDR3aa: CASSAKELGYEQYF
j_gene: TRBJ2-7; v_gene: TRBV5-1; d_gene: -; abundance: few; CDR3nt: TGCGCCAGCAGCTTGTCCGGGAGTCGGTACGAGCAGTACTTC; CDR3aa: CASSLSGSRYEQYF
j_gene: TRBJ1-4; v_gene: TRBV28; d_gene: -; abundance: few; CDR3nt: TGTGCCAGCAGTTTACCAGTCCCTAATGAAAAACTGTTTTTT; CDR3aa: CASSLPVPNEKLFF
j_gene: TRBJ2-7; v_gene: TRBV10-1; d_gene: TRBD1; abundance: -; CDR3nt: TGCGCCAGCAGGGACCGGGACAGGGTACGGTACGAGCAGTACTTC; CDR3aa: CASRDRDRVRYEQYF
j_gene: TRBJ2-1; v_gene: TRBV11-2; d_gene: -; abundance: -; CDR3nt: TGTGCCAGCAGCTTAGGACCGGGGGTCGTCTACAATGAGCAGTTCTTC; CDR3aa: CASSLGPGVVYNEQFF
j_gene: TRBJ2-6; v_gene: TRBV19; d_gene: -; abundance: -; CDR3nt: TGTGCCAGTAACACAGGAGCGTACTCTGGGGCCAACGTCCTGACTTTC; CDR3aa: CASNTGAYSGANVLTF
j_gene: TRBJ2-1; v_gene: TRBV9; d_gene: -; abundance: -; CDR3nt: TGTGCCAGCAGCCGAGGGACGAATGAGCAGTTCTTC; CDR3aa: CASSRGTNEQFF
j_gene: TRBJ1-4; v_gene: TRBV15; d_gene: TRBD1; abundance: few; CDR3nt: TGTGCCACCAGCGAGACAGGGAATGAAAAACTGTTTTTT; CDR3aa: CATSETGNEKLFF
j_gene: TRBJ2-1; v_gene: TRBV7-3; d_gene: -; abundance: -; CDR3nt: TGTGCCAGCAGCTTAGGGGGGACTGGCCCCTACAATGAGCAGTTCTTC; CDR3aa: CASSLGGTGPYNEQFF
j_gene: TRBJ1-1; v_gene: TRBV5-4; d_gene: -; abundance: -; CDR3nt: TGTGCCAGCAGCTTACCAGGGAGAACAACTGAAGCTTTCTTT; CDR3aa: CASSLPGRTTEAFF
j_gene: TRBJ1-2; v_gene: TRBV6-6; d_gene: TRBD1; abundance: -; CDR3nt: TGTGCCAGCAGCCTCAGACAGGGGGAACGGTATGGCTACACCTTC; CDR3aa: CASSLRQGERYGYTF
j_gene: TRBJ2-2; v_gene: TRBV9; d_gene: TRBD2; abundance: -; CDR3nt: TGTGCCAGCAGCGCGCCCACCGGGACTAGCGGGGTTATCGGGGAGCTGTTTTTT; CDR3aa: CASSAPTGTSGVIGELFF
j_gene: TRBJ1-1; v_gene: TRBV2; d_gene: -; abundance: -; CDR3nt: TGTGCCAGCAGTGAAGTGAGAGGGAACACTGAAGCTTTCTTT; CDR3aa: CASSEVRGNTEAFF
j_gene: TRBJ2-3; v_gene: TRBV19; d_gene: TRBD2; abundance: -; CDR3nt: TGTGCCAGTAGTATAAACGGGGGGAGCACAGATACGCAGTATTTT; CDR3aa: CASSINGGSTDTQYF
j_gene: TRBJ1-5; v_gene: TRBV7-2; d_gene: -; abundance: -; CDR3nt: TGTGCCAGCAGCTTTCGGATGGATCAGCCCCAGCATTTT; CDR3aa: CASSFRMDQPQHF
j_gene: TRBJ1-1; v_gene: TRBV4-1; d_gene: -; abundance: -; CDR3nt: TGCGCCAGCAGCCAAGAATCAAGGGCACAGACTGAAGCTTTCTTT; CDR3aa: CASSQESRAQTEAFF
j_gene: TRBJ2-7; v_gene: TRBV7-8; d_gene: -; abundance: once; CDR3nt: TGTGCCAGCAGCTTAAGTAGGGGGAGCTACGAGCAGTACTTC; CDR3aa: CASSLSRGSYEQYF
j_gene: TRBJ2-1; v_gene: TRBV5-1; d_gene: -; abundance: -; CDR3nt: TGCGCCAGCAGCTACCAGGGCAGTGAGCAGTTCTTC; CDR3aa: CASSYQGSEQFF
j_gene: TRBJ2-3; v_gene: TRBV2; d_gene: TRBD2; abundance: -; CDR3nt: TGTGCCAGCAGTGAGGGACTAGCGGTTACAGATACGCAGTATTTT; CDR3aa: CASSEGLAVTDTQYF
j_gene: TRBJ1-2; v_gene: TRBV12-5; d_gene: TRBD1; abundance: -; CDR3nt: TGTGCTAGTGGTTCTGTTCGGGACAGCTATGGCTACACCTTC; CDR3aa: CASGSVRDSYGYTF
j_gene: TRBJ1-2; v_gene: TRBV9; d_gene: -; abundance: -; CDR3nt: TGTACCAGCAGCGTAGTGGGGTCTGGCTACACCTTC; CDR3aa: CTSSVVGSGYTF
j_gene: TRBJ2-7; v_gene: TRBV11-2; d_gene: -; abundance: -; CDR3nt: TGTGCCAGCCAACCAGCCGGGGGCTGGGAGCAGTACTTC; CDR3aa: CASQPAGGWEQYF
j_gene: TRBJ2-2; v_gene: TRBV5-4; d_gene: -; abundance: -; CDR3nt: TGTGCCAGCAGCCCCGCCGGGTGGGGACGCACCGGGGAGCTGTTTTTT; CDR3aa: CASSPAGWGRTGELFF
j_gene: TRBJ2-7; v_gene: TRBV2; d_gene: -; abundance: -; CDR3nt: TGTGCCAGCAGTGAGACGCGTTCCTACGAGCAGTACTTC; CDR3aa: CASSETRSYEQYF
j_gene: TRBJ2-3; v_gene: TRBV5-1; d_gene: -; abundance: -; CDR3nt: TGCGCCAGCAGCTTGGTACTTAGCACAGATACGCAGTATTTT; CDR3aa: CASSLVLSTDTQYF
j_gene: TRBJ2-1; v_gene: TRBV5-1; d_gene: -; abundance: -; CDR3nt: TGCGCCAGCTCAACCCGCGACCCTCGGCTGTCCAATGAGCAGTTCTTC; CDR3aa: CASSTRDPRLSNEQFF
j_gene: TRBJ2-7; v_gene: TRBV5-4; d_gene: -; abundance: -; CDR3nt: TGTGCCAGCAGCCTCGGACAGCATAGCTCCTACGAGCAGTACTTC; CDR3aa: CASSLGQHSSYEQYF
j_gene: TRBJ1-1; v_gene: TRBV2; d_gene: TRBD1; abundance: -; CDR3nt: TGTGCCAGCAGACAGGGGGCGCGAGAAAACACTGAAGCTTTCTTT; CDR3aa: CASRQGARENTEAFF
j_gene: TRBJ1-1; v_gene: TRBV6-5; d_gene: -; abundance: -; CDR3nt: TGTGCCAGCAGTTACACAGGAGTGGGTGGCACTGAAGCTTTCTTT; CDR3aa: CASSYTGVGGTEAFF
j_gene: TRBJ1-2; v_gene: TRBV13; d_gene: TRBD1; abundance: -; CDR3nt: TGTGCCAGCAGCGCCCGACAGGGGGATGGCTACACCTTC; CDR3aa: CASSARQGDGYTF
j_gene: TRBJ2-5; v_gene: TRBV6-6; d_gene: -; abundance: -; CDR3nt: TGTGCCAGCAGTTCGGGGTCATGGGAGACCCAGTACTTC; CDR3aa: CASSSGSWETQYF
j_gene: TRBJ2-1; v_gene: TRBV9; d_gene: -; abundance: -; CDR3nt: TGTGCCAGCAGCGGATCTATGGGCTCCTACAATGAGCAGTTCTTC; CDR3aa: CASSGSMGSYNEQFF
j_gene: TRBJ2-1; v_gene: TRBV9; d_gene: -; abundance: -; CDR3nt: TGTGCCAGCAGCGTCGGACTACTCGGTGGGCAGTTCTTC; CDR3aa: CASSVGLLGGQFF
j_gene: TRBJ2-7; v_gene: TRBV27; d_gene: TRBD2; abundance: -; CDR3nt: TGTGCCAGCAGTTTCCAGGGGCGGGAGGGGGGATACGAGCAGTACTTC; CDR3aa: CASSFQGREGGYEQYF
j_gene: TRBJ1-5; v_gene: TRBV15; d_gene: -; abundance: -; CDR3nt: TGTGCCACCAGCACCCGACAGCCTAATCAGCCCCAGCATTTT; CDR3aa: CATSTRQPNQPQHF
j_gene: TRBJ2-1; v_gene: TRBV2; d_gene: -; abundance: -; CDR3nt: TGTGCCAGCAAACCGTCCTATGAGCAGTTCTTC; CDR3aa: CASKPSYEQFF
j_gene: TRBJ1-2; v_gene: TRBV29-1; d_gene: -; abundance: -; CDR3nt: TGCAGCGTTTCTGACCCAGGCTACACCTTC; CDR3aa: CSVSDPGYTF
j_gene: TRBJ1-2; v_gene: TRBV11-2; d_gene: TRBD1; abundance: -; CDR3nt: TGTGCCAGCAGCTTGGCAGGGGGTGGCTATGGCTACACCTTC; CDR3aa: CASSLAGGGYGYTF
j_gene: TRBJ1-2; v_gene: TRBV13; d_gene: -; abundance: once; CDR3nt: TGTGCCAGCAGCTTATGGGGTCGCGGGAACTATGGCTACACCTTC; CDR3aa: CASSLWGRGNYGYTF
j_gene: TRBJ1-1; v_gene: TRBV7-2; d_gene: TRBD1; abundance: -; CDR3nt: TGTGCCAGCAGCTTAATTATGTACAGGGGGGCTTTCTTT; CDR3aa: CASSLIMYRGAFF
j_gene: TRBJ2-7; v_gene: TRBV6-1; d_gene: -; abundance: -; CDR3nt: TGTGCCAGCATACTCCCCCCGGGCGAGCAGTACTTC; CDR3aa: CASILPPGEQYF
j_gene: TRBJ2-6; v_gene: TRBV19; d_gene: TRBD1; abundance: -; CDR3nt: TGTGCCAGTAGTATAGATTGGACAGGGGTCTCTGGGGCCAACGTCCTGACTTTC; CDR3aa: CASSIDWTGVSGANVLTF
j_gene: TRBJ1-6; v_gene: TRBV4-1; d_gene: -; abundance: -; CDR3nt: TGCGCCAGCAGCCAAGTAGTTAGCTCACCCCTCCACTTT; CDR3aa: CASSQVVSSPLHF
j_gene: TRBJ2-7; v_gene: TRBV11-2; d_gene: -; abundance: -; CDR3nt: TGTGCCAGCAGCTTAATGGCCAGGGTCTACGAGCAGTACTTC; CDR3aa: CASSLMARVYEQYF
j_gene: TRBJ1-6; v_gene: TRBV4-2; d_gene: -; abundance: -; CDR3nt: TGTGCCAGCAGCCAGCCTCAGGGTTATAATTCACCCCTCCACTTT; CDR3aa: CASSQPQGYNSPLHF
j_gene: TRBJ2-5; v_gene: TRBV11-2; d_gene: TRBD2; abundance: -; CDR3nt: TGTGCCAGCAGCTCCCTAGCGGGAGGGCAAGAGACCCAGTACTTC; CDR3aa: CASSSLAGGQETQYF
j_gene: TRBJ1-1; v_gene: TRBV5-6; d_gene: -; abundance: few; CDR3nt: TGTGCCAGCAGCTTGTGGGATACTGAAGCTTTCTTT; CDR3aa: CASSLWDTEAFF